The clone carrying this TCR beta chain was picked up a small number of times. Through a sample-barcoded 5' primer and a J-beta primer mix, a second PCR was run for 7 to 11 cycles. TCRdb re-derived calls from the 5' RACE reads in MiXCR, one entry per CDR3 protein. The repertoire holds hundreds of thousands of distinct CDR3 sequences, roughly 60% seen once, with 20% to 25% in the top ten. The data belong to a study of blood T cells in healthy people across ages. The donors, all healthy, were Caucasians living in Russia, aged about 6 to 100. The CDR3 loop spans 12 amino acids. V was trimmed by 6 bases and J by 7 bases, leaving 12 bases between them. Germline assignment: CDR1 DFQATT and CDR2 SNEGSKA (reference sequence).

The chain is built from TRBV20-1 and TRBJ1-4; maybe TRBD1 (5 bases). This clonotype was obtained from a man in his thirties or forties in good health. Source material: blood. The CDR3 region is CSATERGEKLFF. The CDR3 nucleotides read TGCAGTGCAACCGAAAGGGGTGAAAAACTGTTTTTT.